The clone carrying this T cell receptor beta chain was detected many times. The record originates from a study of T cells after yellow fever vaccination. The CDR3 spans 15 residues. CDR1 MDHEN and CDR2 SYDVKM come from the germline V gene. Trimming at V came to 4 bases and at J to 5 bases, leaving 9 bases not matched to a gene. MiXCR was run by TCRdb on the 5' RACE reads, yielding one entry per CDR3 protein. The data show a few hundred thousand distinct CDR3 sequences, about 3% seen once. The gene calls are TRBV28 and TRBJ2-3; TRBD1 matches 7 bases. This TCR derives from a man between 18 and 35 years old who received the YFV17D yellow fever vaccine. Sequences were derived from CD4+ T cells sorted from PBMCs, sampled 10 days after the yellow fever booster vaccination. CDR3 nucleotides: TGTGCCAGCAGTTGGGACAGCCTAGGGAGAGATACGCAGTATTTT. Encoded protein: CASSWDSLGRDTQYF.